The 18 T cell receptor beta chains reported below all come from one sample, sequenced in a study of blood T cell repertoires in COVID-19. The assay was immunoSEQ multiplex PCR, and TCRdb's table has in-frame clones only and misses some. The top ten clones hold under 8% of a sample with approximately 300,000 clones, roughly 90% of them seen once. Sequencing used peripheral blood. Receptors originate from a man aged 18 to 30 who had recovered from COVID-19.

The CDR3 loop is CSVDGAGRSGNTIYF. CDR3 in DNA: TGCAGCGTTGATGGAGCTGGGAGGAGTGGAAACACCATATATTTT. V and J are TRBV29-1 and TRBJ1-3; D unresolved. There are 15 residues in the CDR3. Trimming removed 3 bases at V and 3 bases at J, with 15 bases between. The V gene's germline CDR1 is SQVTM and CDR2 ANQGSEA.

The chain recombines TRBV11-2 with TRBJ1-6; 8 bases align to TRBD1. The CDR3 spans 15 residues. Unmatched junction bases numbered 7, after V lost 5 bases and J lost 7 bases. Germline CDR1 SGHAT, CDR2 FQNNGV. The CDR3 protein is CASSPTGGRNSPLHF. Written as DNA, the CDR3 is TGTGCCAGCAGCCCAACAGGGGGTCGGAATTCACCCCTCCACTTT. Together with reference TRBV11-2 and TRBJ1-6, the CDR3 gives the full variable domain: EAGVAQSPRYKIIEKRQSVAFWCNPISGHATLYWYQQILGQGPKLLIQFQNNGVVDDSQLPKDRFSAERLKGVDSTLKIQPAKLEDSAVYLCASSPTGGRNSPLHFGNGTRLTVT.

This clone was observed a single time. The V and J genes are TRBV2 and TRBJ1-2; a possible D gene is TRBD1 (6 bases). The CDR3 runs to 13 residues. The V and J ends lost 2 bases and 5 bases respectively, with 9 bases between them. Germline loops: CDR1 SNHLY, CDR2 FYNNEI. The CDR3 DNA reads as TGTGCCAGCAGTGAAACAGGGCATTATGGCTACACCTTC. As protein: CASSETGHYGYTF. Drawing the rest from reference TRBV2 and TRBJ1-2, the complete variable domain is EPEVTQTPSHQVTQMGQEVILRCVPISNHLYFYWYRQILGQKVEFLVSFYNNEISEKSEIFDDQFSVERPDGSNFTLKIRSTKLEDSAMYFCASSETGHYGYTFGSGTRLTVV.

The rearrangement joins TRBV6-1 to TRBJ1-1, with unresolved D. The ends were cut back, 1 base at V and 1 base at J, with 7 bases in the middle. Germline V CDR1 and CDR2: MNHNS, SASEGT. CDR3 length: 14 residues. Here the CDR3 reads CASSEDNSNTEAFF. The CDR3 DNA follows: TGTGCCAGCAGTGAAGACAATTCGAACACTGAAGCTTTCTTT.

The chain uses TRBV9 and TRBJ1-1, with D tentatively TRBD1 (5 bases). V dropped 0 bases and J dropped 7 bases, with 19 bases sitting between them. The CDR3 is 16 residues long. From germline, CDR1 is SGDLS and CDR2 YYNGEE. The chain's CDR3 is CASSVGVAGGDDEAFF. The CDR3, as DNA: TGTGCCAGCAGCGTAGGGGTGGCCGGGGGGGACGATGAAGCTTTCTTT.

The chain couples TRBV7-2 to TRBJ2-7, with D possibly being TRBD1 (6 bases). Germline assignment: CDR1 SGHTA and CDR2 FQGNSA. The CDR3 is made up of 15 amino acids. Trimming took 1 base from V and 2 from J, leaving 12 bases between them. This CDR3 is CASSLGTGSPYEQYF. CDR3 DNA: TGTGCCAGCAGCTTAGGTACAGGGTCCCCCTACGAGCAGTACTTC.

Here the CDR3 DNA reads TGTGCCAGCAGCTTAGACAGGGGTGGTACTGAAGCTTTCTTT. Its protein product is CASSLDRGGTEAFF. This rearrangement joins TRBV7-9 to TRBJ1-1; TRBD1 agrees at 7 bases. CDR1 SEHNR and CDR2 FQNEAQ come from the germline V gene (reference sequence). This CDR3 has 14 residues. V lost 1 base and J lost 5; bases outside the gene matches: 4.

This chain joins TRBV6-2 or TRBV6-3 and TRBJ1-2, with no clear D. CDR3 length equals 13 residues. CDR1 MNHEY and CDR2 SVGEGT come from the germline V gene. Deletions cut 0 bases from V and 4 bases from J, with 6 bases between. The CDR3 is CASSYSRTYGYTF. In nucleotides, the CDR3 is TGTGCCAGCAGTTACTCGCGAACCTATGGCTACACCTTC.

The rearrangement joins TRBV3-1 (or the pseudogene TRBV3-2) to TRBJ2-2; no definite D call. Germline V gene lookup returns CDR1 LGHDT and CDR2 YNNKEL (reference sequence). The CDR3 has 13 residues. With 4 bases removed from V and 1 base from J, the gap between germline ends came to 4 bases. The CDR3 DNA reads as TGTGCCAGCAGCCTACAGAACACCGGGGAGCTGTTTTTT. Protein: CASSLQNTGELFF.

The rearrangement links TRBV29-1 to TRBJ1-1, with 10 bases identical to TRBD1. The CDR3 contains 16 residues. The germline CDR1 and CDR2 sequences are SQVTM and ANQGSEA. V shed 3 bases, J shed 1 base, and the junction held 8 bases outside the gene matches. CDR3 sequence: CSVDGTGVTSNTEAFF. CDR3 nucleotides: TGCAGCGTTGACGGGACAGGGGTCACCTCGAACACTGAAGCTTTCTTT. Full variable domain (rest looked up from reference TRBV29-1 and TRBJ1-1): SAVISQKPSRDICQRGTSLTIQCQVDSQVTMMFWYRQQPGQSLTLIATANQGSEATYESGFVIDKFPISRPNLTFSTLTVSNMSPEDSSIYLCSVDGTGVTSNTEAFFGQGTRLTVV.

This sequence joins TRBV7-2 and TRBJ2-7; the match to TRBD2 covers 12 bases. V was pared by 6 bases and J by 6 bases, with 6 bases of the junction left unmatched. Germline lookup yields CDR1 SGHTA and CDR2 FQGNSA. This CDR3 comprises 14 residues. The CDR3 spells CASRYPSGGAEQYF. The CDR3 DNA is TGTGCCAGCAGGTACCCTAGCGGGGGGGCCGAGCAGTACTTC.

J is TRBJ2-1 and V is TRBV18; 8 bases match TRBD2. The CDR3 has 15 residues. J lost 3 bases, V lost 4 bases, and 5 bases had no gene match. Per the germline V gene, CDR1 is KGHSH and CDR2 is LQKENI. CDR3 bases: TGTGCCAGCTCACTCGGACTAGCCAGCTACAATGAGCAGTTCTTC. It translates to CASSLGLASYNEQFF.

CDR3 residues: CASSYSLNQPQHF. CDR3 nucleotides: TGTGCCAGCAGTTACTCCCTGAATCAGCCCCAGCATTTT. The J gene is TRBJ1-5, the V gene TRBV6-2 or TRBV6-3, with unresolved D. Trimming took off 0 bases at V and 4 bases at J, with 4 bases between the two ends. Germline V lookup: CDR1 MNHEY, CDR2 SVGEGT. This CDR3 is 13 amino acids long.

The V gene is TRBV28, the J gene TRBJ1-1; D is perhaps TRBD1 (5 bases). The length of the CDR3 is 13 residues. CDR1 is MDHEN, CDR2 SYDVKM, per germline. V lost 4 bases and J lost 4, with 10 bases in between. CDR3 loop: CASSSQGTTEAFF. CDR3 nucleotides: TGTGCCAGCAGTTCGCAGGGAACCACTGAAGCTTTCTTT.

V gene TRBV6-5 combines with J gene TRBJ1-2; a possible D gene is TRBD1 (6 bases). Germline V gives CDR1 MNHEY, CDR2 SVGAGI. The ends were cut back, 8 bases at V and 0 bases at J, with 13 bases in the middle. The CDR3 contains 14 residues. The CDR3 coding sequence is TGTGCCAGCGCGGGGGCCCGCTCTAACTATGGCTACACCTTC. Translation: CASAGARSNYGYTF.

This chain uses TRBV5-6 with TRBJ1-1; D is unresolved. The germline CDR1 and CDR2 sequences are SGHDT and YYEEEE. The CDR3 spans 14 residues. Trimming pared 4 bases from V and 5 bases from J, leaving 15 bases between. The CDR3 sequence is CASSQRTGSTEAFF. The CDR3 bases are TGTGCCAGCAGCCAGAGAACCGGGAGTACTGAAGCTTTCTTT.

The chain uses TRBV5-1 and TRBJ1-1; TRBD1 might be the D (5 bases). Germline V gene data show CDR1 as SGHRS and CDR2 as YFSETQ. Between the trimmed V and J ends, which lost 0 bases and 5 bases, there was a span of 14 bases. CDR3 length: 15 residues. The CDR3 DNA follows: TGCGCCAGCAGCTTGGCCAGGCAAGGGGAAACTGAAGCTTTCTTT. Its protein product is CASSLARQGETEAFF. The entire variable domain, with the rest obtained from reference TRBV5-1 and TRBJ1-1, is as follows: KAGVTQTPRYLIKTRGQQVTLSCSPISGHRSVSWYQQTPGQGLQFLFEYFSETQRNKGNFPGRFSGRQFSNSRSEMNVSTLELGDSALYLCASSLARQGETEAFFGQGTRLTVV.

The rearrangement links TRBV7-2 to TRBJ2-1; possibly TRBD1 for D (5 bases). Germline V lookup: CDR1 SGHTA, CDR2 FQGNSA. Trimming pared 0 bases from V and 3 bases from J, leaving 9 bases between. The CDR3 runs to 15 residues. DNA for the CDR3: TGTGCCAGCAGCTTAGCCCAGGGTGGCTACAATGAGCAGTTCTTC. This encodes CASSLAQGGYNEQFF. The whole variable domain, remainder taken from reference TRBV7-2 and TRBJ2-1, is GAGVSQSPSNKVTEKGKDVELRCDPISGHTALYWYRQSLGQGLEFLIYFQGNSAPDKSGLPSDRFSAERTGGSVSTLTIQRTQQEDSAVYLCASSLAQGGYNEQFFGPGTRLTVL.